These T cell receptor beta chains were read from a single sample in a study of T cell clonotyping in hematopoietic cell transplantation. Using immunoSEQ multiplex PCR, the repertoire was profiled, and TCRdb retains in-frame clones only, with some absent. The sample has several thousand clones; approximately 87% are singletons. Specimen: peripheral blood mononuclear cells, collected 100 days after allogeneic stem cell transplant. Source of these receptors: a female patient aged 35 to 55 who had an allogeneic stem cell transplant from a related donor, so the T cells may come from the graft donor. Some clones in this sample may be carry-over from other donors' samples. CDR3s include the opening cysteine and the closing phenylalanine or tryptophan. D genes are given only for firm matches. Expanded clones are given a class, and other clones once, few, many or no size at all.

NA,TRBV19,14,TRBJ1-4,TRBD1,TGTGCCAGTAGGGACAGGGGAGCCGGTGAAAAACTGTTTTTT,CASRDRGAGEKLFF
once,TRBV2,13,TRBJ1-1,TRBD1,TGTGCCAGCAGCGGACAGGGGCTCGCTGAAGCTTTCTTT,CASSGQGLAEAFF
NA,TRBV2,16,TRBJ1-5,NA,TGTGCCAGCAGTGGTGTTCGGCACAGGGACAATCAGCCCCAGCATTTT,CASSGVRHRDNQPQHF
NA,TRBV7-2,11,TRBJ2-2,NA,TGTGCCAGCAGCTTAGCCGGGGAGCTGTTTTTT,CASSLAGELFF
NA,TRBV11-3,14,TRBJ2-5,NA,TGTGCCAGCAGCCTCCGGGCTCATCCAGAGACCCAGTACTTC,CASSLRAHPETQYF
once,TRBV6-5,14,TRBJ1-1,NA,TGTGCCAGCAGTTACTCGGCGGCGGTCACTGAAGCTTTCTTT,CASSYSAAVTEAFF
NA,TRBV9,16,TRBJ1-5,NA,TGTGCCAGCAGCTTACGACAGGCCCTTGGCAATCAGCCCCAGCATTTT,CASSLRQALGNQPQHF
NA,TRBV28,13,TRBJ2-7,NA,TGTGCCAGCTCTAGCCCGTCCAACTACGAGCAGTACTTC,CASSSPSNYEQYF
NA,TRBV5-1,13,TRBJ1-1,NA,TGCGCCAGCAAGTCGGGGGCCAACACTGAAGCTTTCTTT,CASKSGANTEAFF
NA,TRBV28,17,TRBJ1-3,NA,TGTGCCAGCAGTACCCCGGGGGTAACCTTCTCTGGAAACACCATATATTTT,CASSTPGVTFSGNTIYF
NA,TRBV28,13,TRBJ1-4,NA,TGTGCCTGCGGGGGCGCATCGAATGAAAAACTGTTTTTT,CACGGASNEKLFF
few,TRBV19,13,TRBJ2-6,NA,TGTGCCAGTCAGGGATATGGGGCCAACGTCCTGACTTTC,CASQGYGANVLTF
NA,TRBV7-9,15,TRBJ2-7,TRBD2,TGTGCCAGCAGCCTCTCAGCGGGAGGGTCCTCCGAGCAGTACTTC,CASSLSAGGSSEQYF
few,TRBV6-1,16,TRBJ1-1,NA,TGTGCCAGCAGTGAAGCCAAGTGGACTTTGAACACTGAAGCTTTCTTT,CASSEAKWTLNTEAFF
NA,TRBV7-2,20,TRBJ2-1,TRBD2,TGTGCCAGCAGCTTAGCGGGGCTGTTTAGAAGCGGGAGGGCGAGGGATGAGCAGTTCTTC,CASSLAGLFRSGRARDEQFF
NA,TRBV5-1,13,TRBJ2-1,TRBD1,TGCGCCAGCAGCTGGGAGACAGGGCTTGAGCAGTTCTTC,CASSWETGLEQFF
NA,TRBV7-7,13,TRBJ2-5,TRBD1,TGTGCCAGCAGCCGAGGACAGGGGGGAACCCAGTACTTC,CASSRGQGGTQYF
NA,TRBV7-9,14,TRBJ1-1,NA,TGTGCCAGCAGCTTGATGTCAGGGAACACTGAAGCTTTCTTT,CASSLMSGNTEAFF
few,TRBV10-2,13,TRBJ2-3,NA,TGCGCCAGCAGAGGGCAGACCACAGATACGCAGTATTTT,CASRGQTTDTQYF
NA,TRBV7-2,15,TRBJ2-5,NA,TGTGCCAGCAGCCGCACTTACCAGCGGAAAGAGACCCAGTACTTC,CASSRTYQRKETQYF
NA,TRBV30,12,TRBJ2-1,TRBD1,TGTGCCACCTCGACAGGGACCCATGAGCAGTTCTTC,CATSTGTHEQFF
NA,TRBV7-9,15,TRBJ1-1,NA,TGTGCCAGCAGCTCTAACCCAGGGACGGGAACTGAAGCTTTCTTT,CASSSNPGTGTEAFF
NA,TRBV28,12,TRBJ1-5,NA,TGTGCCAGCAGTTTCATCAATCAGCCCCAGCATTTT,CASSFINQPQHF
NA,TRBV28,14,TRBJ1-2,NA,TGTGCCAGCAGTCCCGCCTTGGCGGGCTATGGCTACACCTTC,CASSPALAGYGYTF
NA,TRBV29-1,13,TRBJ2-7,NA,TGCAGCGTTGGGACTATTTTCTCCTACGAGCAGTACTTC,CSVGTIFSYEQYF
NA,TRBV2,13,TRBJ2-3,NA,TGTGCCAGCCGGCTTCTGAGCACAGATACGCAGTATTTT,CASRLLSTDTQYF
NA,TRBV9,15,TRBJ2-5,TRBD2,TGTGCCAGCAGCGTAGGGGGGACTAGTGGGGAGACCCAGTACTTC,CASSVGGTSGETQYF
NA,TRBV5-4,15,TRBJ2-1,TRBD2,TGTGCCAGCAGCCCCTTATCTAGCGGGAGCAATGAGCAGTTCTTC,CASSPLSSGSNEQFF
NA,TRBV2,15,TRBJ2-7,TRBD2,TGTGCCAGCAGCCCCCGGACTAGCGGACCCTACGAGCAGTACTTC,CASSPRTSGPYEQYF
NA,TRBV7-2,16,TRBJ2-1,NA,TGTGCCAGCAGTTACGGGGCGCGGGATCGGTACAATGAGCAGTTCTTC,CASSYGARDRYNEQFF
NA,TRBV9,15,TRBJ2-7,TRBD1,TGTGCCAGCAGCGTGAGGGGACAGGGGTCTTACGAGCAGTACTTC,CASSVRGQGSYEQYF
NA,TRBV5-8,17,TRBJ2-3,NA,TGTGCCAGCAGCTTTGGGACGTTGGGGGGATTCTCAGATACGCAGTATTTT,CASSFGTLGGFSDTQYF
NA,TRBV7-2,15,TRBJ2-7,TRBD2,TGTGCCAGCAGCTTAGAGGGTAGCGGGAACTACGAGCAGTACTTC,CASSLEGSGNYEQYF
NA,TRBV19,15,TRBJ2-7,TRBD1,TGTGCCAGTAGTTCGCAGGGGGCGCGTTGGGACGAGCAGTACTTC,CASSSQGARWDEQYF